These 8 T cell receptor beta chains came from one sample sequenced in a study of spatial heterogeneity in lung cancer. Study conclusions and caveats: Counts of expanded intratumoral alpha and beta TCRs tracked tumor mutation counts.

Sample time point: sample taken at primary tumor resection. TCRdb redid the calling of the 5' RACE reads with MiXCR, one entry per CDR3 protein. The sample has approximately 9,500 distinct CDR3 sequences, 8% seen once. Antigens of these TCRs are unknown. Sequencing used lung tumor tissue, obtained at surgery. These receptors originate from a male donor with early-stage non-small cell lung cancer.

This sequence joins TRBV11-1 and TRBJ2-1; tentatively, D is TRBD2 (6 bases). Looked up from germline, CDR1 is SGHAT and CDR2 is FQDESV (reference sequence). The CDR3 runs to 14 residues. V lost 1 base to trimming and J lost 13 bases, with 17 bases between them. CDR3 DNA sequence: TGTGCCAGCAGCTTAGACATCGGGACTTCGAAACAGTTCTTC. Protein sequence: CASSLDIGTSKQFF.

For the CDR3, the DNA is TGTGCCAGCAGCAAAGGGTACGAGCAGTACTTC. This translates into CASSKGYEQYF. This sequence joins TRBV7-9 and TRBJ2-7; unclear D gene. CDR3 length: 11 amino acids. Germline lookup yields CDR1 SEHNR and CDR2 FQNEAQ (reference sequence). The V end lost 5 bases, the J end lost 4 bases, and 6 bases lay between the germline ends.

This clonotype was observed a few times. The CDR3 DNA follows: TGTGCCACCAGTGATCGGACTAGCGGACATAGCACAGATACGCAGTATTTT. It encodes CATSDRTSGHSTDTQYF. The chain links TRBV24-1 to TRBJ2-3, with 10 bases fitting TRBD2. This CDR3 spans 17 amino acids. Per the germline V gene, CDR1 is KGHDR and CDR2 is SFDVKD. V was pared by 3 bases and J by 0 bases, with 5 bases of the junction left unmatched.

This clonotype was counted many times. The rearrangement uses TRBV7-9 and TRBJ2-2, with 7 bases lining up with TRBD2. V was clipped by 5 bases and J by 3 bases; unmatched bases: 9. Germline values: CDR1 SEHNR, CDR2 FQNEAQ (reference sequence). This CDR3 region has 16 residues. Here the CDR3 reads CASSERAGVDTGELFF. CDR3 DNA: TGTGCCAGCAGCGAAAGGGCGGGAGTCGACACCGGGGAGCTGTTTTTT.

This clonotype was observed many times. The chain links TRBV19 to TRBJ2-2; D gene ambiguous. V gave up 1 base and J gave up 5 bases, with 5 bases separating them. This CDR3 spans 13 amino acids. From germline, CDR1 is LNHDA and CDR2 SQIVND (reference sequence). The CDR3 DNA follows: TGTGCCAGTAGTATAGCCAGAACCGGGGAGCTGTTTTTT. This codes for CASSIARTGELFF.

This clonotype came up many times. The genes are TRBV5-4 and TRBJ2-2, with TRBD1 matching over 9 bases. The germline gives CDR1 SGHNT, CDR2 YYREEE (reference sequence). The CDR3 is 16 residues long. Trimming at V came to 4 bases and at J to 6 bases, leaving 10 bases not matched to a gene. The CDR3 loop reads CASSPWDRVNAGELFF. DNA for the CDR3: TGTGCCAGCAGCCCGTGGGACAGGGTAAACGCCGGGGAGCTGTTTTTT.

This clonotype was counted many times. The chain joins TRBV20-1 to TRBJ1-2; D may be TRBD1 (5 bases). Germline CDR1 and CDR2: DFQATT and SNEGSKA (reference sequence). V shed 5 bases and J shed 4 bases, with 17 bases lying between them. The CDR3 runs 14 residues. CDR3 sequence: CSALDTTGSYGYTF. For the CDR3, the DNA is TGCAGTGCTTTGGACACAACGGGGAGCTATGGCTACACCTTC.

This clonotype was observed many times. The V and J genes are TRBV6-2 or TRBV6-3 and TRBJ1-6; D gene uncertain. The CDR3 has 15 amino acids. Germline V gives CDR1 MNHEY, CDR2 SVGEGT. The V and J ends lost 3 bases and 6 bases respectively, with 12 bases between them. Written as DNA, the CDR3 is TGTGCCAGCAGTTATCGTCAGAGACCTAATTCACCCCTCCACTTT. The encoded protein is CASSYRQRPNSPLHF.